Presented here are 15 T cell receptor beta chains from one specimen sequenced in a study of blood T cell repertoires in COVID-19. The method was immunoSEQ multiplex PCR; TCRdb's version includes in-frame clones alone and lacks a portion of them. The sample yields some 81,000 clones, about nine tenths seen once. The sequenced material came from peripheral blood. These receptors all come from a woman aged 45-65 years in a cohort sampled during active COVID-19.

This clone was seen a single time. J is TRBJ2-7 and V is TRBV5-5, with D maybe TRBD1 (5 bases). Germline V gene sequence: CDR1 SGHKS, CDR2 YYEKEE (reference sequence). V was cut by 5 bases and J by 4 bases, with 25 bases left in between. CDR3 length: 17 amino acids. The CDR3 DNA sequence: TGTGCCAGCAGTTTAAACCTCCAGGGAACCCCCCTATACGAGCAGTACTTC. Translating it yields CASSLNLQGTPLYEQYF.

Here the CDR3 reads CASSPSTDTQYF. In nucleotides, the CDR3 is TGCGCCAGCAGCCCTAGCACAGATACGCAGTATTTT. The chain links TRBV5-1 to TRBJ2-3, with no clear D. V lost 4 bases and J 0 bases, leaving 3 bases between the germline ends. This CDR3 has 12 amino acids. CDR1 SGHRS and CDR2 YFSETQ come from the germline V gene. Complete variable domain (other parts from reference TRBV5-1 and TRBJ2-3): KAGVTQTPRYLIKTRGQQVTLSCSPISGHRSVSWYQQTPGQGLQFLFEYFSETQRNKGNFPGRFSGRQFSNSRSEMNVSTLELGDSALYLCASSPSTDTQYFGPGTRLTVL.

The chain is built from TRBV29-1 and TRBJ1-2, with D possibly TRBD1 on 5 matching bases. The CDR3 is made up of 15 amino acids. Germline CDR1 is SQVTM and CDR2 is ANQGSEA. The germline V and J ends were trimmed by 4 bases and 10 bases, with 25 bases remaining between them. CDR3 in amino acids: CSVALMGGSLEDYTF. Written as DNA, the CDR3 is TGCAGCGTTGCACTGATGGGGGGATCTTTAGAAGACTACACCTTC.

The rearrangement joins TRBV28 to TRBJ1-1, with D possibly being TRBD1 (6 bases). V dropped 8 bases and J dropped 11 bases, with 15 bases sitting between them. Germline V lookup: CDR1 MDHEN, CDR2 SYDVKM. The CDR3 has 11 residues. The DNA for the CDR3 is TGTGCCAGCGCAGGGGAATTCCGGGCTTTCTTT. Translating gives CASAGEFRAFF.

This clone was picked up one time. The V call is TRBV9, the J call TRBJ2-3; TRBD2 agrees at 13 bases. The V segment lost 4 bases and the J segment 9 bases; nucleotides outside the gene matches: 11. From germline, CDR1 is SGDLS and CDR2 YYNGEE. The CDR3 consists of 16 residues. CDR3 region: CASSSQLAGGLGTQYF. As DNA, the CDR3 is TGTGCCAGCAGCTCTCAACTAGCGGGAGGGTTGGGCACGCAGTATTTT.

The rearrangement uses TRBV10-3 and TRBJ1-4; 8 bases map to TRBD1. CDR3 length: 11 residues. Germline lookup yields CDR1 ENHRY and CDR2 SYGVKD. Trimming at V came to 10 bases and at J to 8 bases, leaving 3 bases not matched to a gene. The CDR3, as DNA: TGTGCCACCCAGGGGGCCGAAAAACTGTTTTTT. Protein: CATQGAEKLFF.

The gene calls are TRBV7-2 and TRBJ1-2; 9 nucleotides line up with TRBD1. Germline V gene sequence: CDR1 SGHTA, CDR2 FQGNSA. The CDR3 sequence is 15 residues long. With V trimmed by 5 bases and J by 5 bases, 9 bases remained unmatched. DNA for the CDR3: TGTGCCAGCAGCGCCGGGACAGGGAACCCTTATGGCTACACCTTC. Protein product: CASSAGTGNPYGYTF.

This rearrangement joins TRBV4-1 to TRBJ2-5, with TRBD2 identical over 9 bases. The CDR3 totals 16 residues. The J segment lost 5 bases and the V segment lost 6 bases, leaving 13 bases of the junction unmatched. Germline-derived CDR1 and CDR2 are MGHRA and YSYEKL. As DNA, the CDR3 is TGCGCCAGCAGGGAAAGGGGACTAGCCGACGGCGAGACCCAGTACTTC. Its protein product is CASRERGLADGETQYF.

This sequence joins TRBV6-1 and TRBJ2-7; 10 bases line up with TRBD1. Germline V gives CDR1 MNHNS, CDR2 SASEGT. V lost 1 base and J lost 5; bases outside the gene matches: 2. The CDR3 totals 14 residues. The CDR3 DNA reads as TGTGCCAGCAGTGAAGGACAGGGGGCGCACGAGCAGTACTTC. The encoded protein is CASSEGQGAHEQYF.

The chain uses TRBV4-1 and TRBJ1-4; D is unresolved. The V and J ends lost 4 bases and 7 bases respectively, with 19 bases between them. The CDR3 runs to 16 residues. CDR1 is MGHRA, CDR2 YSYEKL, per germline. CDR3 nucleotide sequence: TGCGCCAGCAGCCCCCAGAGGTTCGGGTCGGGTGAAAAACTGTTTTTT. Protein: CASSPQRFGSGEKLFF.

The gene calls are TRBV18 and TRBJ2-4, with a weak D call TRBD1 (6 bases). The CDR3 is 18 amino acids. The germline V and J ends were trimmed by 3 bases and 0 bases, with 18 bases remaining between them. Germline V lookup: CDR1 KGHSH, CDR2 LQKENI. DNA for the CDR3: TGTGCCAGCTCACCGTCACAGGGTCTCAACCTAGCCAAAAACATTCAGTACTTC. Amino acids: CASSPSQGLNLAKNIQYF.

This clone has only one observation. CDR3 protein: CASSPPSEGNEKLFF. The CDR3 nucleotides are TGTGCCAGCTCACCCCCCTCGGAGGGGAATGAAAAACTGTTTTTT. V is TRBV18 and J is TRBJ1-4, with D tentatively TRBD1 (5 bases). Trimming pared 3 bases from V and 5 bases from J, leaving 13 bases between. The CDR3 spans 15 residues. Looked up from germline, CDR1 is KGHSH and CDR2 is LQKENI.

The genes are TRBV15 and TRBJ2-3, with D tentatively TRBD1 (5 bases). The CDR3 has 15 residues. Trimming cost V 3 bases and J 0 bases, with 10 bases left between them. Germline CDR1 reads LNHNV; CDR2 reads YYDKDF (reference sequence). The CDR3 DNA is TGTGCCACCAGCAGTAAGACAGCTAGCACAGATACGCAGTATTTT. Its protein product is CATSSKTASTDTQYF.

V gene TRBV5-1 combines with J gene TRBJ2-1; D is possibly TRBD2 (6 bases). The CDR3 sequence is 18 residues long. Per germline, CDR1 SGHRS and CDR2 YFSETQ. V was trimmed by 0 bases and J by 0 bases, leaving 16 bases between them. DNA for the CDR3: TGCGCCAGCAGCTTGGCCCCTCAGCGGGTCAGCTCCTACAATGAGCAGTTCTTC. Translated: CASSLAPQRVSSYNEQFF. The full variable domain, with the rest looked up from reference TRBV5-1 and TRBJ2-1, is KAGVTQTPRYLIKTRGQQVTLSCSPISGHRSVSWYQQTPGQGLQFLFEYFSETQRNKGNFPGRFSGRQFSNSRSEMNVSTLELGDSALYLCASSLAPQRVSSYNEQFFGPGTRLTVL.

The chain joins TRBV10-2 to TRBJ2-1; D is possibly TRBD1 (7 bases). The CDR3 is 14 residues long. Trimming left V 7 bases short and J 4 bases short, with 14 bases between. The germline V gene has CDR1 WSHSY and CDR2 SAAADI. In DNA, the CDR3 is TGCGCCAGCAAAACAGGGGAGGCTTACAATGAGCAGTTCTTC. Protein: CASKTGEAYNEQFF.